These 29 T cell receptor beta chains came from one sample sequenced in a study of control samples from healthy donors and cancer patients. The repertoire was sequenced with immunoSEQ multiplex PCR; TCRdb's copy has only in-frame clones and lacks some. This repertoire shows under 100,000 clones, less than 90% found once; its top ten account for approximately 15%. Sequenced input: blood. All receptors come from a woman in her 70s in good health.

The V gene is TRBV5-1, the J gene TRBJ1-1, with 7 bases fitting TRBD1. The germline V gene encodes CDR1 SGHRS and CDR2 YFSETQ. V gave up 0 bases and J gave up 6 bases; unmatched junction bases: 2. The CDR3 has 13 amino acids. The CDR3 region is CASSLGTGAEAFF. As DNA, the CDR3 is TGCGCCAGCAGCTTGGGAACAGGGGCTGAAGCTTTCTTT. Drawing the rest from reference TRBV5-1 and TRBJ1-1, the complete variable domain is KAGVTQTPRYLIKTRGQQVTLSCSPISGHRSVSWYQQTPGQGLQFLFEYFSETQRNKGNFPGRFSGRQFSNSRSEMNVSTLELGDSALYLCASSLGTGAEAFFGQGTRLTVV.

CDR3 in amino acids: CASSPLAGGMADTQYF. The CDR3 region has the DNA TGTGCCAGCAGTCCGTTAGCGGGAGGGATGGCAGATACGCAGTATTTT. The V gene is TRBV27, the J gene TRBJ2-3; 11 nucleotides align to TRBD2. Germline V gene data show CDR1 as MNHEY and CDR2 as SMNVEV (reference sequence). V lost 5 bases, J lost 4 bases, and 8 bases stayed unmatched. The CDR3 covers 16 residues.

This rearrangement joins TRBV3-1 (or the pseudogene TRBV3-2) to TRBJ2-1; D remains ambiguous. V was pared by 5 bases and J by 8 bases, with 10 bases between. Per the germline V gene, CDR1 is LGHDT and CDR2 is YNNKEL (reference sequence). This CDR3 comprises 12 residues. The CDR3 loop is CASSGMGYEQFF. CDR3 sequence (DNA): TGTGCCAGCAGCGGAATGGGGTATGAGCAGTTCTTC.

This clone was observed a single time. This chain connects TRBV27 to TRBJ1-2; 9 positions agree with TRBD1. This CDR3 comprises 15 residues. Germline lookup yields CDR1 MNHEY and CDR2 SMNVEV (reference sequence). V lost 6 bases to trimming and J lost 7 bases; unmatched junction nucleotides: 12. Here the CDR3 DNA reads TGTGCCAGCAGGGAATACAGGGGGCGCGAGGTTGGCTACACCTTC. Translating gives CASREYRGREVGYTF.

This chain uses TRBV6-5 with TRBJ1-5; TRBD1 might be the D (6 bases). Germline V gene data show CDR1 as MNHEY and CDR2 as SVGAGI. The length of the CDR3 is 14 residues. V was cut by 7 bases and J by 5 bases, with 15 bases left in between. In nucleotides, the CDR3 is TGTGCCAGCACAACTACAGGGAACCATCAGCCCCAGCATTTT. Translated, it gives CASTTTGNHQPQHF.

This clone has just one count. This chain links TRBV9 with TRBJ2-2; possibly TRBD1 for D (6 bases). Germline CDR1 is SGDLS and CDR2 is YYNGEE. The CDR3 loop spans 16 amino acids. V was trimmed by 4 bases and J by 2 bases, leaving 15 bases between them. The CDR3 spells CASSSLGGVNTGELFF. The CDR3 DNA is TGTGCCAGCAGCTCACTAGGGGGTGTAAACACCGGGGAGCTGTTTTTT.

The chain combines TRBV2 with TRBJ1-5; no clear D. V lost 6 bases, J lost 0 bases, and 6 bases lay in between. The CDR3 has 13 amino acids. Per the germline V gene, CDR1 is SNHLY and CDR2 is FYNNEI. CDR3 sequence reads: CASRVDSNQPQHF. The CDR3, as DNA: TGTGCCAGCAGAGTCGATAGCAATCAGCCCCAGCATTTT.

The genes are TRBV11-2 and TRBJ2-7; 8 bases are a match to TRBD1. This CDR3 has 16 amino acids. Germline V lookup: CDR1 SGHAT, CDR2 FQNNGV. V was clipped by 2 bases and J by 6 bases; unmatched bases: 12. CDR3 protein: CASSLIVGTGLGEQYF. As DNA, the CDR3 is TGTGCCAGCAGCTTAATAGTGGGGACAGGTCTCGGCGAGCAGTACTTC.

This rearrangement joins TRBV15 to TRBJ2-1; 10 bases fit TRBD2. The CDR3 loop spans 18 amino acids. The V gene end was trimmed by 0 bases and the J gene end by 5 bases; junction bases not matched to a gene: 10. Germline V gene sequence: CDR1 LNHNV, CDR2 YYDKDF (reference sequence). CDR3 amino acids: CATSRDYLGTSVNNEQFF. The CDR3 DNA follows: TGTGCCACCAGCAGAGACTATCTGGGGACTAGCGTCAACAATGAGCAGTTCTTC.

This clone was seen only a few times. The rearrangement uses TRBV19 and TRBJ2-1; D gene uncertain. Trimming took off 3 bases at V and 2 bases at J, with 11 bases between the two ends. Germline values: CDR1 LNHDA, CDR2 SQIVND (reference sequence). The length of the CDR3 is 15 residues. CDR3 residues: CASSIGAVTYNEQFF. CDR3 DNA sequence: TGTGCCAGTAGTATTGGCGCGGTAACCTACAATGAGCAGTTCTTC.

CDR3 DNA: TGTGCCAGTAGTATAGGACCAGGGACCACAGATACGCAGTATTTT. As protein: CASSIGPGTTDTQYF. This sequence joins TRBV19 and TRBJ2-3, with D perhaps assigned TRBD1 or TRBD2 (5 bases each). The CDR3 sequence is 15 residues long. Germline lookup yields CDR1 LNHDA and CDR2 SQIVND (reference sequence). The V end was cut by 1 base, the J end by 2 bases, with 10 bases between.

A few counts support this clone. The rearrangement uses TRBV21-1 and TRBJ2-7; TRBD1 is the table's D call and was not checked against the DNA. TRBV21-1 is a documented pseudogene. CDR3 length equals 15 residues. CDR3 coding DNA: TGTGCCAGCAGCAAATCAGGCAGGGGAACCGACGAGCAGTACTTC. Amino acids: CASSKSGRGTDEQYF.

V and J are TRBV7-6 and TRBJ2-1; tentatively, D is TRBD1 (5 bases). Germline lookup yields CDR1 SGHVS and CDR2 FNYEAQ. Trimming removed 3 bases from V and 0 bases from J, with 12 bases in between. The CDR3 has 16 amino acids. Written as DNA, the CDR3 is TGTGCCAGCAGCTTGACGACAGTCAGCTCCTACAATGAGCAGTTCTTC. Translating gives CASSLTTVSSYNEQFF.

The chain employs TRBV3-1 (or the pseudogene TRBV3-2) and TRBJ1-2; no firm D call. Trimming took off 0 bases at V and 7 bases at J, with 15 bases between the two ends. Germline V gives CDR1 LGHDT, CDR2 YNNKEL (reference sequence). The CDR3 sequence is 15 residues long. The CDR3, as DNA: TGTGCCAGCAGCCAAGATTTAGGAGGGTGGAGTGGCTACACCTTC. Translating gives CASSQDLGGWSGYTF.

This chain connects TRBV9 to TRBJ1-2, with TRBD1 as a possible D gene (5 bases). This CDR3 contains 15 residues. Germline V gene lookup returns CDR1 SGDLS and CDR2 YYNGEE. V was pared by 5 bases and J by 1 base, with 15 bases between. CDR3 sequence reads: CASRSMGGSNYGYTF. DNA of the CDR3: TGTGCCAGCAGATCAATGGGGGGGAGTAACTATGGCTACACCTTC.

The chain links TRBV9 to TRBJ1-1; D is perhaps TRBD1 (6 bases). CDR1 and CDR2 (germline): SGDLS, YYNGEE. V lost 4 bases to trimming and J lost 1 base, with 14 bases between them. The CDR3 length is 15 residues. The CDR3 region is CASSYIGQTNTEAFF. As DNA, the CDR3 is TGTGCCAGCAGCTACATTGGACAGACGAACACTGAAGCTTTCTTT.

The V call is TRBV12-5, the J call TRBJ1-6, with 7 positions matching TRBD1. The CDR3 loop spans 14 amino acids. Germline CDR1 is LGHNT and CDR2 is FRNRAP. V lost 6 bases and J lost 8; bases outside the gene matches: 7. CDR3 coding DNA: TGTGCTAGTGGATCCGGGACAGAGTATTCACCCCTCCACTTT. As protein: CASGSGTEYSPLHF.

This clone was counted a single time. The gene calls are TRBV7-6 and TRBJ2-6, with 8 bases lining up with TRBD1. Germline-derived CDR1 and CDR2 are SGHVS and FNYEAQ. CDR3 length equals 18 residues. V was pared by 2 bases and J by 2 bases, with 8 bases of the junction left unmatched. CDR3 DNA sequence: TGTGCCAGCAGCTTATTAGCCCCGGACAGGGCTGGGGCCAACGTCCTGACTTTC. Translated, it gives CASSLLAPDRAGANVLTF.

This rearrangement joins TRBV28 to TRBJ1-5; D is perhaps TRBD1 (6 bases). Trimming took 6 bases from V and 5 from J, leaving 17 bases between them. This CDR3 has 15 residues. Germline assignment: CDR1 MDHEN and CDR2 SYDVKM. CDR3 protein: CASRTTGIGYQPQHF. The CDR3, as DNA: TGTGCCAGCAGAACGACAGGAATAGGCTATCAGCCCCAGCATTTT.

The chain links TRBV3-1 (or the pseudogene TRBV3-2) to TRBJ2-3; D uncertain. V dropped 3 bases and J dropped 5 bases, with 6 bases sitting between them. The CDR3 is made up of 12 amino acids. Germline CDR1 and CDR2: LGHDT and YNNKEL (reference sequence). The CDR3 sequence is CASSHKGDTQYF. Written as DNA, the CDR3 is TGTGCCAGCAGCCATAAGGGAGATACGCAGTATTTT.

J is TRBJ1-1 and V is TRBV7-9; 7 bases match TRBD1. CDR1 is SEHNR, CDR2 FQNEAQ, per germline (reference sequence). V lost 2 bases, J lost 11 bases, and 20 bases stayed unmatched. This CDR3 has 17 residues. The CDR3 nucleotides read TGTGCCAGCAGCTTACCATTAGCTGACCGACAGGGATTGTCGGCTTTCTTT. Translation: CASSLPLADRQGLSAFF.

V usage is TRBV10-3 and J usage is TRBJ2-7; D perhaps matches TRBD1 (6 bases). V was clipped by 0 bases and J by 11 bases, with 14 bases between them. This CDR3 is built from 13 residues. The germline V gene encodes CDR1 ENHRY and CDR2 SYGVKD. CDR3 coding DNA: TGTGCCATCAGTGAGTCAACAGGGATAGTGGAGTACTTC. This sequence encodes CAISESTGIVEYF.

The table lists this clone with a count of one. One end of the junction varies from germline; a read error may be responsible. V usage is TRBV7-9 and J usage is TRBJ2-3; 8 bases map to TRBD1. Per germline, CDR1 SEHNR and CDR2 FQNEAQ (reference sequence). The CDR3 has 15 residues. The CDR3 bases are TGTGCCAGCAGCCTAGCGACAGGGGTTACAGATACGCAGTATTTT. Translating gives CASSLATGVTDTQYF.

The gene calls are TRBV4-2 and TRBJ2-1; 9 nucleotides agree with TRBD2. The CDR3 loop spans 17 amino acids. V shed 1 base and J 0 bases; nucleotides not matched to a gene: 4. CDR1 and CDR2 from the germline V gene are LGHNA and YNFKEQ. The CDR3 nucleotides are TGTGCCAGCAGCCAAGGGGGACTAGCCTTCTCCTACAATGAGCAGTTCTTC. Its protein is CASSQGGLAFSYNEQFF.

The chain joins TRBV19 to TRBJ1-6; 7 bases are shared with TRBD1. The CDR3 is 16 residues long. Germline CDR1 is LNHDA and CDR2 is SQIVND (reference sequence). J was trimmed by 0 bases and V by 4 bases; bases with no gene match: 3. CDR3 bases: TGTGCCAGTAGTAAGACAGGGAACTCCTATAATTCACCCCTCCACTTT. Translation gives CASSKTGNSYNSPLHF.

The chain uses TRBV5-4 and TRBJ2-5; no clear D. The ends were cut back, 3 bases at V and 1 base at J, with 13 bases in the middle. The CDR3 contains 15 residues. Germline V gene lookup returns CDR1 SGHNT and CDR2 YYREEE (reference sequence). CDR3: CASSSGPKPQETQYF. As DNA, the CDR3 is TGTGCCAGCAGCTCCGGTCCCAAACCCCAAGAGACCCAGTACTTC.

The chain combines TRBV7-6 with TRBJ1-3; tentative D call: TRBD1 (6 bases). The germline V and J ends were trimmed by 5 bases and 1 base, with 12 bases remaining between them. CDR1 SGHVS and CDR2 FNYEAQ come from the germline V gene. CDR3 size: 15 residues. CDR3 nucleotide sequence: TGTGCCAGCAGCGGACAGATGCCTTCTGGAAACACCATATATTTT. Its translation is CASSGQMPSGNTIYF.

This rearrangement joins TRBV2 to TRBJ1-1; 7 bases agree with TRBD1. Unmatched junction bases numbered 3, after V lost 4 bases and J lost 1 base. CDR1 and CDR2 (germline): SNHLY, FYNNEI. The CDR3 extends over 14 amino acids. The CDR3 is CASSGRQGNTEAFF. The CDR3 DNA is TGTGCCAGCAGTGGAAGACAGGGGAACACTGAAGCTTTCTTT.

CDR3 loop: CASGLSPNRGRQETQYF. Here the CDR3 DNA reads TGTGCTAGTGGTTTGTCACCAAATAGGGGAAGGCAAGAGACCCAGTACTTC. The chain carries TRBV12-5 and TRBJ2-5; maybe TRBD1 (5 bases). V was trimmed by 2 bases and J by 2 bases, leaving 18 bases between them. Per germline, CDR1 LGHNT and CDR2 FRNRAP. There are 17 residues in the CDR3.